This T cell receptor beta chain was sequenced in a study of CD8 T cells in ankylosing spondylitis. Germline values: CDR1 LGHNA, CDR2 YSLEER. The CDR3 is 16 amino acids. V was cut by 4 bases and J by 4 bases, with 16 bases left in between. This clonotype was picked up many times. Its antigen is not identified. Findings and caveats of the study: Roughly 8 highly homologous variants made up a TCR beta motif, and this motif appeared characteristic of ankylosing spondylitis blood. Clones linked to disease, bearing a CD8+ phenotype, were relatively rare in peripheral blood.

TCRdb ran MiXCR on the 5' RACE reads and lists one entry per CDR3 protein. In the table there are about 130,000 distinct CDR3 sequences, 7% to 10% of which are singletons. The source is a male donor with ankylosing spondylitis or in good health (not recorded which). Sequencing used blood, either unsorted or a sorted T cell fraction (not recorded which). V is TRBV4-3 and J is TRBJ2-2; a possible D gene is TRBD2 (5 bases). CDR3 region: CASSPSRLAGTGELFF. For the CDR3, the DNA is TGCGCCAGCAGCCCCTCGCGGCTAGCTGGCACCGGGGAGCTGTTTTTT.